A selection of T cell receptor beta chains follows, all from one sample in a study of cytomegalovirus exposure and HLA in healthy donors. Sequencing was performed with immunoSEQ multiplex PCR; in TCRdb, only in-frame clones are kept and a portion is missing. The sample consists of about 130,000 clones, roughly 87% of them appearing once. Sample: PBMCs. These receptors originate from a woman aged 18 to 35 in good health and CMV-seronegative. The conserved cysteine and the conserved F or W are not part of the CDR3 here.

j_call,v_call,cdr3_aa
TRBJ2-3,TRBV11-2,ASSQRDLSYTQY
TRBJ2-3,TRBV9,ASSVWSSGPNTQY
TRBJ1-4,TRBV2,ASSRGQTTNEKLF
TRBJ2-3,TRBV5-1,ASSWTGTGGPDTQY
TRBJ2-3,TRBV13,ASSQIAGGAADTQY
TRBJ2-5,TRBV6-6,ASSWGGTQY
TRBJ2-3,TRBV7-6,ASSLAGGAGTDTQY
TRBJ1-5,TRBV7-9,ASSLGTSGQPQH
TRBJ2-1,TRBV5-4,ASSWTGGDEQF
TRBJ2-1,TRBV19,ASSPTGRVEQF
TRBJ1-2,TRBV29-1,SGDSSYGYT
TRBJ1-1,TRBV25-1,ASSEYFTRGGGNTEAF
TRBJ1-2,TRBV10-3,AISESGGNYGYT
TRBJ2-5,TRBV6-1,ASSETGVWETQY
TRBJ1-2,TRBV4-2,ASSQGLQGFGYT
TRBJ2-1,TRBV25-1,ASSAAGGTYNEQF
TRBJ2-7,TRBV6-1,ASSGLETYEQY
TRBJ2-3,TRBV7-2,ASSLVGAGMNTQY
TRBJ2-3,TRBV13,ASSFRLAGGSRADTQY
TRBJ1-1,TRBV6-1,ASATGLGKYTEAF
TRBJ1-5,TRBV27,ASGKTGEYNQPQH
TRBJ1-2,TRBV19,ASSGSLWTGFGYT
TRBJ2-1,TRBV5-1,ASSPAGLAGNHNEQF
TRBJ2-5,TRBV27,ASMGLLAGGQETQY
TRBJ2-7,TRBV5-1,ASRSGGTTYEQY
TRBJ2-7,TRBV19,ASSIPTAFSYEQY
TRBJ2-1,TRBV19,ASSLTGTPNNEQF
TRBJ2-7,TRBV6-1,ASRTPGNSYEQY
TRBJ2-6,TRBV14,ASGSSGANVLT
TRBJ1-2,TRBV7-9,ASAKGALVHGYT
TRBJ2-3,TRBV5-1,ASSPGTVSTDTQY
TRBJ1-2,TRBV5-1,ASNPDRSSSYSGYT
TRBJ2-7,TRBV10-3,AISGQNYEQY
TRBJ1-5,TRBV21-1,ASSKRSKRGQPQH
TRBJ2-2,TRBV13,ASSLAGDPPGELF
TRBJ2-5,TRBV5-6,ASSLASGQETQY
TRBJ2-4,TRBV11-2,ASSPLVAYQY
TRBJ1-2,TRBV27,ASSLIYGGNYGYT
TRBJ1-1,TRBV9,ASSVRGGEAF
TRBJ2-1,TRBV5-1,ASSSHRGLEQF